The present entry profiles one T cell receptor (beta chain) with its context. No cognate antigen has been identified for it. Every participant had a single incident cervical HPV16 infection, and women with prevalent HPV16 infections were excluded. Cervical HPV DNA was detected by MY09/MY11 PCR, and genotyping was performed by dot-blot hybridization. Less than 19 mL of heparinized blood was centrifuged, after which the buffy coat was aliquoted, frozen at -30 degrees C, and then stored at -80 degrees C. Genomic DNA was extracted from buffy coat specimens using QIAGEN kits. The record originates from a study of T cells in women clearing cervical HPV infection (dated by TCRdb to 2017 to 2018). Background for the entire study: The cases were some 25 women with histologically confirmed HPV16-related CIN3 or worse, and 2 of these cases were invasive cancers. The roughly 25 controls were women who cleared a single incident HPV16 infection within 12 months without developing precancer or cancer. Blood from cases was drawn at the visit where the lesion was first identified, while blood from controls was drawn once the infection was no longer detected. Among cases, blood sampling came a median of 149 days after lesion detection, with an interquartile range of roughly 85 to 220 days. Since HLA typing was available for only a few women, HLA type could not be ruled out as a confounder. This exploratory proof-of-principle case-control study, nested within the Guanacaste HPV Natural History Study in Costa Rica, compared TCR repertoires among women with different cervical HPV16 outcomes. Cases and controls were matched on age within five years and on year of sample collection. Median age was 34 years in cases versus approximately 37 in controls, and baseline characteristics did not differ significantly. The parent cohort enrolled 10,049 women aged 18 or older in Guanacaste, Costa Rica, in about 1992 to 1995 and followed the women for approximately seven years. Quality controls consisted of five blinded duplicates per group, for a total of some 60 samples made up of 50 participants and about 10 replicates. Here is what the overall study found, with its caveats: Whether associations preceded infection or resulted from infection could not be shown with the cross-sectional design, and effector/memory subsets and HPV-specific T cells were not isolated. CIN3+ cases had significantly higher TCR repertoire richness than controls across sequencing depths, but evenness did not differ between the groups. Random forest classifiers that combined richness and V gene abundances separated cases from controls with an estimated AUC of about 0.8. T-cell numbers per sample were unknown, so richness differences could reflect varying T-cell content rather than repertoire biology.

TCR beta CDR3 regions were amplified by multiplex PCR from an average of around 1,200 ng genomic DNA per sample using the immunoSEQ assay. The assay corrected primer bias using a complete synthetic TCR repertoire to establish an amplification baseline. The amplicons were sequenced using the Illumina platform. As for the authors' bioinformatics: Sequences were error-corrected by clustering with frequency ratios and a modified nearest-neighbor algorithm, then analyzed in the immunoSEQ Analyzer with IMGT gene definitions. At each rarefaction depth, TCR richness and evenness were averaged across 20 rarefaction repeats, and any sample with fewer sequences than the depth was left out. Wilcoxon rank sum tests with FDR correction were used to compare relative abundances of V, D and J genes between the groups. An intraclass correlation of roughly 96% for TCR richness and an average of about 73% across some 66 gene segments were obtained from the blinded duplicates. The clones in this table, taken by TCRdb from immuneACCESS, are in-frame only. Not every clone is retained; where verified, under half of the shortfall comes from an unresolved V gene, and the cause of the rest is unknown. The V and J calls and the clone size are those of that table, but D and trimming were determined from the DNA. The record for this sample contains about 39,000 clones. Around 6% of the sample goes to the ten largest clones.

The clonotype comes from a woman aged 18-70 years with a cervical HPV16 infection that either progressed to CIN3+ or cleared (not recorded which). The sample was blood buffy coat.

The DNA read from the CDR3 is TGCGCCAGCAGCTCTAGCGGGGAGCCCGGGGAG. Protein translation: CASSSSGEPGE. The full CDR3 protein is CASSSSGEPGELFF. The V and J segments used are TRBV5-1 and TRBJ2-2; TRBD2 fits 9 bases in the junction. The read ends 3 residues shy of where the CDR3 ends; the end is completed using the germline J gene. From the cysteine through the phenylalanine, the CDR3 covers 14 amino acids. Of the CDR3's DNA, 33 bases were read; they are in frame from base 1. Trimming removed 3 bases from V and 6 bases from J; the gene matches leave 3 bases unexplained. CDR1 and CDR2, per the germline V gene, are SGHRS and YFSETQ.